The rows below give T cell receptor beta chains drawn from one sample of a study of metastatic and nonmetastatic thyroid tumors. With MiXCR, TCRdb reprocessed the PCR reads. The sample records some 83,000 clones, 9.5% to 15% being singletons. Sequencing was done on a sample of tumor tissue. All receptors derive from a female donor with papillary thyroid cancer or a benign thyroid nodule (not recorded which). Some clones in this sample may be carry-over from other donors' samples. The CDR3 runs from the conserved cysteine through the conserved F or W. A D gene is named only where the DNA matches it firmly. Not all rows give a size; the values are once, few, many and, for expanded clones, a class.

v_gene,j_gene,abundance,d_gene,CDR3aa,CDR3nt
TRBV24-1,TRBJ2-1,many,.,CATSDGPRKSSYNEQFF,TGTGCCACCAGTGATGGACCCCGCAAGTCGTCCTACAATGAGCAGTTCTTC
TRBV28,TRBJ2-7,many,.,CASSPPRYIDEQYF,TGTGCCAGCAGCCCCCCAAGGTACATCGACGAGCAGTACTTC
TRBV29-1,TRBJ2-2,many,TRBD1,CSVTGGTGELFF,TGCAGCGTTACAGGGGGCACCGGGGAGCTGTTTTTT
TRBV5-1,TRBJ2-3,many,TRBD2,CASSQIAGADTQYF,TGCGCCAGCAGCCAAATAGCGGGAGCAGATACGCAGTATTTT
TRBV7-9,TRBJ2-1,many,TRBD2,CASSLVGFAGAYNEQFF,TGTGCCAGCAGCTTAGTGGGCTTCGCGGGAGCCTACAATGAGCAGTTCTTC
TRBV10-3,TRBJ1-5,many,.,CAISQSGSNQPQHF,TGTGCCATCAGTCAGTCAGGGAGCAATCAGCCCCAGCATTTT
TRBV6-1,TRBJ2-7,few,.,CAIKAGPPRQYF,TGTGCCATCAAGGCGGGACCGCCCCGGCAGTACTTC
TRBV20-1,TRBJ2-1,many,.,CSARDGGIASEQFF,TGCAGTGCTAGAGATGGGGGGATCGCGAGTGAGCAGTTCTTC
TRBV7-2,TRBJ2-7,many,TRBD1,CASSASGTALYEQYF,TGTGCCAGCAGCGCGTCCGGGACAGCTCTATACGAGCAGTACTTC
TRBV19,TRBJ2-1,many,.,CASSISKSSYNEQFF,TGTGCCAGTAGTATTAGTAAAAGCTCCTACAATGAGCAGTTCTTC
TRBV6-1,TRBJ2-7,many,.,CASSLLGPYEQYF,TGTGCCAGCAGTCTCCTGGGCCCCTACGAGCAGTACTTC
TRBV20-1,TRBJ2-1,many,.,CSARGDPVDEQFF,TGCAGTGCTAGGGGGGACCCGGTGGATGAGCAGTTCTTC
TRBV30,TRBJ1-1,.,.,CAWVPLGGTMNTEAFF,TGTGCCTGGGTCCCTTTGGGAGGAACGATGAACACTGAAGCTTTCTTT
TRBV7-3,TRBJ2-7,many,TRBD1,CASSLRPQGAGEQYF,TGTGCCAGCAGCTTAAGGCCCCAGGGGGCCGGCGAGCAGTACTTC
TRBV6-2/TRBV6-3,TRBJ2-3,many,TRBD2,CASSPAWKRDGLADTQYF,TGTGCCAGCAGCCCAGCATGGAAGCGGGATGGGTTGGCAGATACGCAGTATTTT
TRBV11-2,TRBJ2-7,.,TRBD2,CASSLEVTSGSRDQYF,TGTGCCAGCAGCTTAGAAGTGACTAGCGGGAGTCGGGATCAGTACTTC
TRBV24-1,TRBJ2-1,few,.,CATSESGSYNEQFF,TGTGCCACCAGCGAAAGCGGTAGCTACAATGAGCAGTTCTTC
TRBV9,TRBJ2-1,many,.,CASSPSGSEQFF,TGTGCCAGCAGTCCTAGTGGGTCCGAGCAGTTCTTC
TRBV20-1,TRBJ2-1,many,TRBD1,CSARADRGSLDEQFF,TGCAGTGCTAGAGCCGACAGGGGGAGTCTAGATGAGCAGTTCTTC
TRBV24-1,TRBJ2-1,many,TRBD1,CATSDPGTGDFYNEQFF,TGTGCCACCAGTGACCCTGGGACAGGGGACTTCTACAATGAGCAGTTCTTC
TRBV28,TRBJ2-5,many,.,CASSFAETQYF,TGTGCCAGCAGTTTCGCGGAGACCCAGTACTTC
TRBV4-1,TRBJ1-2,.,.,CASSQDGPQGRGYTF,TGCGCCAGCAGCCAAGATGGCCCCCAAGGTCGGGGCTACACCTTC
TRBV6-1,TRBJ2-1,many,TRBD2,CASSQTSGRVFGQFF,TGTGCCAGCAGCCAGACTAGCGGGAGGGTCTTCGGGCAGTTCTTC
TRBV14,TRBJ1-2,many,.,CASSQDQKYGYTF,TGTGCCAGCAGCCAAGACCAGAAGTATGGCTACACCTTC
TRBV18,TRBJ2-7,few,.,CASSPARATSRGEQYF,TGTGCCAGCTCACCAGCCCGGGCCACCTCCCGGGGAGAGCAGTACTTC
TRBV15,TRBJ1-1,few,.,CATSRISGVAEVFF,TGTGCCACCAGCAGAATTTCAGGGGTGGCTGAAGTTTTCTTT
TRBV6-2/TRBV6-3,TRBJ2-7,.,.,CASSPNYYSYEQYF,TGTGCCAGCAGCCCCAACTATTACTCCTACGAGCAGTACTTC
TRBV5-1,TRBJ2-1,many,.,CASSTYNEQFF,TGCGCCAGCAGCACCTACAATGAGCAGTTCTTC
TRBV5-5,TRBJ1-6,.,TRBD1,CASSRTGGGNSPLHF,TGTGCCAGCAGCAGAACAGGGGGCGGGAATTCACCCCTCCACTTT
TRBV20-1,TRBJ2-3,.,TRBD2,CGPRGAGFTDTQYF,TGCGGTCCCCGCGGAGCGGGATTCACAGATACGCAGTATTTT
TRBV20-1,TRBJ2-5,.,.,CSASKPSWHEQETQYF,TGCAGTGCTAGTAAGCCTAGCTGGCATGAACAAGAGACCCAGTACTTC
TRBV11-1,TRBJ2-1,.,.,CASSPQTGRSSYNEQFF,TGTGCCAGCAGCCCTCAGACCGGGCGGAGCTCCTACAATGAGCAGTTCTTC
TRBV7-9,TRBJ2-7,many,.,CASSQHQYEQYF,TGTGCCAGCAGCCAACACCAGTACGAGCAGTACTTC
TRBV5-8,TRBJ2-5,many,TRBD2,CASSFRGSLIETQYF,TGTGCCAGCAGCTTTCGCGGGAGCTTGATAGAGACCCAGTACTTC
TRBV5-1,TRBJ1-1,many,.,CASSLEGIMNTEAFF,TGCGCCAGCAGCTTGGAGGGGATCATGAACACTGAAGCTTTCTTT
TRBV5-8,TRBJ2-5,many,.,CASSLRTAQETQYF,TGTGCCAGCAGCTTAAGGACCGCTCAAGAGACCCAGTACTTC
TRBV2,TRBJ1-5,once,.,CASKRDSNQPQHF,TGTGCCAGCAAGCGGGACTCCAATCAGCCCCAGCATTTT
TRBV6-1,TRBJ2-7,many,.,CASKTGDYEQYF,TGTGCCAGCAAAACGGGGGATTACGAGCAGTACTTC
TRBV20-1,TRBJ2-7,.,.,CSARDATRYHEQYF,TGCAGTGCTAGAGACGCGACCCGGTACCACGAGCAGTACTTC
TRBV20-1,TRBJ1-4,few,.,CSARSTVRPEKLFF,TGCAGTGCTAGGTCGACCGTCCGCCCTGAAAAACTGTTTTTT
TRBV28,TRBJ2-2,many,TRBD2,CASSHGLAGNTGELFF,TGTGCCAGCAGTCACGGACTAGCGGGGAACACCGGGGAGCTGTTTTTT
TRBV28,TRBJ2-7,many,.,CASSFFGGRAVSLGQYF,TGTGCCAGCAGTTTTTTTGGAGGGCGGGCCGTCTCCCTAGGGCAGTACTTC
TRBV6-1,TRBJ2-3,many,.,CASRFRGSDTQYF,TGTGCCAGCCGTTTTCGGGGGTCAGATACGCAGTATTTT